These 32 T cell receptor beta chains came from one sample sequenced in a study of blood T cells in healthy people across ages. A second roughly 6 to 12 cycle PCR used barcoded and J-beta primers. MiXCR, run by TCRdb on the 5' RACE reads, gives a single entry per CDR3 protein. The profile shows around 820,000 distinct CDR3 sequences, 25% of them singletons. The same sample was also used in a study of T cells of mothers and their children.

Sequencing was carried out using blood. Source of these receptors: a boy aged 5-17 years in good health.

The chain employs TRBV5-6 and TRBJ1-5, with unresolved D. Germline V gene sequence: CDR1 SGHDT, CDR2 YYEEEE. The CDR3 consists of 15 residues. V dropped 0 bases and J dropped 1 base, with 8 bases sitting between them. The CDR3 DNA sequence: TGTGCCAGCAGCTTGGCCTCGTTGAGCAATCAGCCCCAGCATTTT. Translation gives CASSLASLSNQPQHF.

There are a few counts of this clonotype. V and J are TRBV5-1 and TRBJ2-6; D perhaps matches TRBD1 (5 bases). V dropped 3 bases and J dropped 2 bases, with 12 bases sitting between them. The length of the CDR3 is 16 residues. The germline CDR1 and CDR2 sequences are SGHRS and YFSETQ. In DNA, the CDR3 is TGCGCCAGCAGCTGGCCGACAGAGCCTGGGGCCAACGTCCTGACTTTC. Translation: CASSWPTEPGANVLTF.

This sequence joins TRBV29-1 and TRBJ1-1; D is ambiguous. CDR1 and CDR2 (germline): SQVTM, ANQGSEA. There are 11 residues in the CDR3. V was trimmed by 3 bases and J by 1 base, leaving 3 bases between them. The CDR3 region has the DNA TGCAGCGTTGACACGAACACTGAAGCTTTCTTT. This gives the protein CSVDTNTEAFF.

This clonotype has only one observation. The chain is built from TRBV7-9 and TRBJ1-4, with no clear D. This CDR3 contains 15 residues. Trimming removed 4 bases at V and 2 bases at J, with 11 bases between. The germline V gene has CDR1 SEHNR and CDR2 FQNEAQ (reference sequence). The CDR3 DNA reads as TGTGCCAGCAGCTCCGGGAGGACTACTAATGAAAAACTGTTTTTT. This codes for CASSSGRTTNEKLFF.

This clonotype was recorded a few times. V is TRBV20-1 and J is TRBJ2-5; D might be TRBD1 or TRBD2, each matching 6 bases. The DNA end is more similar to TRBJ2-7, so the J call may be wrong. The germline gives CDR1 DFQATT, CDR2 SNEGSKA (reference sequence). The CDR3 runs to 15 residues. CDR3 nucleotides: TGCAGTGCTAGAAGTGGAGGGGGATGGCCCTACGAGCAGTACTTC. Its protein is CSARSGGGWPYEQYF.

The V and J genes are TRBV20-1 and TRBJ2-5, with D possibly being TRBD1 (6 bases). This CDR3 is 14 amino acids long. V lost 0 bases, J lost 2 bases, and 10 bases lay in between. The germline V gene has CDR1 DFQATT and CDR2 SNEGSKA (reference sequence). CDR3 DNA sequence: TGCAGTGCTAGAGATGGGGGCGGTCAAGAGACCCAGTACTTC. This encodes CSARDGGGQETQYF.

The chain uses TRBV29-1 and TRBJ2-5; D is perhaps TRBD1 (5 bases). V was pared by 4 bases and J by 3 bases, with 9 bases between. This CDR3 is built from 12 residues. In germline, CDR1 is SQVTM, CDR2 ANQGSEA. The CDR3 loop is CSVVGAEETQYF. For the CDR3, the DNA is TGCAGCGTTGTTGGGGCGGAAGAGACCCAGTACTTC.

The CDR3 loop reads CAISELQGDTQYF. The CDR3 DNA sequence: TGTGCCATCAGTGAGTTACAGGGAGATACGCAGTATTTT. This rearrangement joins TRBV10-3 to TRBJ2-3; D might be TRBD1 (6 bases). The CDR3 sequence is 13 residues long. CDR1 is ENHRY, CDR2 SYGVKD, per germline. Deletions cut 1 base from V and 5 bases from J, with 7 bases between.

This clonotype was recorded a few times. V usage is TRBV28 and J usage is TRBJ2-6; 8 nucleotides match TRBD1. The junction had 10 bases not matched to a gene; V was cut back by 6 bases and J by 0 bases. The CDR3 totals 18 residues. Germline lookup yields CDR1 MDHEN and CDR2 SYDVKM. The CDR3 loop reads CASRSWTGQISGANVLTF. The CDR3 DNA follows: TGTGCCAGCAGGAGTTGGACAGGGCAGATCTCTGGGGCCAACGTCCTGACTTTC.

The chain couples TRBV20-1 to TRBJ1-2, with 10 bases that match TRBD1. The CDR3 is 14 residues long. Germline V gives CDR1 DFQATT, CDR2 SNEGSKA (reference sequence). Losses at the gene ends were 5 bases for V and 4 bases for J; bases not matched to a gene: 7. In nucleotides, the CDR3 is TGCAGTGCTCGGACAGGGGGTTTGGGCTATGGCTACACCTTC. This sequence encodes CSARTGGLGYGYTF.

This clonotype was counted a few times. The chain has TRBV28 and TRBJ2-7, with 12 bases lining up with TRBD1. The CDR3 sequence is 13 residues long. CDR1 is MDHEN and CDR2 is SYDVKM in the germline V gene. V trimming: 9 bases; J trimming: 3 bases; junction bases outside the gene matches: 3. CDR3 nucleotide sequence: TGTGCCAGTGGGGACAGGGGGCACTACGAGCAGTACTTC. The encoded protein is CASGDRGHYEQYF.

This clonotype was detected only a few times. V gene TRBV7-9 combines with J gene TRBJ2-7; D call uncertain. CDR3 length: 16 amino acids. Looked up from germline, CDR1 is SEHNR and CDR2 is FQNEAQ (reference sequence). V was trimmed by 4 bases and J by 0 bases, leaving 16 bases between them. The CDR3 protein is CASSSPDGWSSYEQYF. CDR3 nucleotides: TGTGCCAGCAGCTCCCCTGACGGATGGAGCTCCTACGAGCAGTACTTC.

This clonotype has only one observation. The chain recombines TRBV7-3 with TRBJ1-1; D remains unclear. Germline V CDR1 and CDR2: SGHTA, FQGTGA. This CDR3 comprises 15 residues. Deletions cut 1 base from V and 4 bases from J, with 13 bases between. CDR3 in DNA: TGTGCCAGCAGCTTAATAGTGAAAGGGATCACTGAAGCTTTCTTT. Translating it yields CASSLIVKGITEAFF. Drawing the rest from reference TRBV7-3 and TRBJ1-1, the complete variable domain is GAGVSQTPSNKVTEKGKYVELRCDPISGHTALYWYRQSLGQGPEFLIYFQGTGAADDSGLPNDRFFAVRPEGSVSTLKIQRTERGDSAVYLCASSLIVKGITEAFFGQGTRLTVV.

There are a few counts of this clonotype. The chain combines TRBV28 with TRBJ2-3; D is perhaps TRBD2 (5 bases). The CDR3 consists of 15 residues. The germline V gene has CDR1 MDHEN and CDR2 SYDVKM. The V end lost 5 bases, the J end lost 2 bases, and 14 bases lay between the germline ends. As DNA, the CDR3 is TGTGCCAGCAGTCTGTGGACGGAGGTCACAGATACGCAGTATTTT. Translating it yields CASSLWTEVTDTQYF.

This CDR3 is CSASRGSGGLGYTF. CDR3 nucleotide sequence: TGCAGTGCTAGCCGAGGATCGGGGGGTCTTGGCTACACCTTC. The J gene is TRBJ1-2, the V gene TRBV20-1, with D possibly matching TRBD1 (5 bases). Looked up from germline, CDR1 is DFQATT and CDR2 is SNEGSKA (reference sequence). The V gene lost 3 bases and the J gene lost 7 bases, with 18 bases spanning the gap. CDR3 length: 14 amino acids.

This clonotype was observed a few times. The gene calls are TRBV28 and TRBJ1-4; TRBD1 is a possible D gene (6 bases). Germline-derived CDR1 and CDR2 are MDHEN and SYDVKM. Trimming cost V 8 bases and J 8 bases, with 18 bases left between them. The CDR3 is made up of 14 amino acids. The CDR3 region has the DNA TGTGCCAGCCGTCAGCCAGGGGTAGTCGAAAAACTGTTTTTT. Translating it yields CASRQPGVVEKLFF. Complete variable domain (other parts from reference TRBV28 and TRBJ1-4): DVKVTQSSRYLVKRTGEKVFLECVQDMDHENMFWYRQDPGLGLRLIYFSYDVKMKEKGDIPEGYSVSREKKERFSLILESASTNQTSMYLCASRQPGVVEKLFFGSGTQLSVL.

This clonotype has just a few counts. The chain employs TRBV2 and TRBJ2-3; tentative D call: TRBD2 (5 bases). CDR1 SNHLY and CDR2 FYNNEI come from the germline V gene. V shed 3 bases and J shed 6 bases, with 10 bases lying between them. CDR3 length: 13 amino acids. The CDR3: CASSDGLTDTQYF. The CDR3 DNA sequence: TGTGCCAGCAGTGACGGACTGACGGATACGCAGTATTTT.

The chain couples TRBV14 to TRBJ1-1; D might be TRBD1 (5 bases). The CDR3 runs 15 residues. Germline V gene sequence: CDR1 SGHDN, CDR2 FVKESK. V gave up 3 bases and J gave up 6 bases, with 17 bases separating them. This CDR3 reads CASSQLRGVISEAFF. In DNA, the CDR3 is TGTGCCAGCAGCCAGTTACGGGGGGTTATATCTGAAGCTTTCTTT.

At least ten counts were recorded for this clonotype. The genes are TRBV4-3 and TRBJ2-2, with 7 bases aligning to TRBD2. CDR1 LGHNA and CDR2 YSLEER come from the germline V gene. CDR3 size: 16 residues. The trim removed 0 bases at V and 2 bases at J, leaving 3 bases unmatched. CDR3 DNA: TGCGCCAGCAGCCAAGATCTAGCGGTAAACACCGGGGAGCTGTTTTTT. Amino acids: CASSQDLAVNTGELFF.

This clonotype was detected ten times or more. The genes are TRBV6-4 and TRBJ2-3; no firm D call. The CDR3 is 14 residues long. Trimming left V 2 bases short and J 4 bases short, with 10 bases between. Germline assignment: CDR1 MRHNA and CDR2 SNTAGT. The CDR3 DNA is TGTGCCAGCAGTGACGAGGCCAGCCCAGATACGCAGTATTTT. It encodes CASSDEASPDTQYF.

The chain recombines TRBV5-1 with TRBJ2-7; D may be TRBD2 (6 bases). This CDR3 spans 15 amino acids. V was clipped by 4 bases and J by 3 bases, with 17 bases between them. Germline lookup yields CDR1 SGHRS and CDR2 YFSETQ. CDR3 in DNA: TGCGCCAGCAGCATAACCGGGACTCAGCACTACGAGCAGTACTTC. Encoded protein: CASSITGTQHYEQYF.

The table lists this clonotype with a count of one. This sequence joins TRBV7-2 and TRBJ2-3, with 9 bases that match TRBD1. The germline CDR1 and CDR2 sequences are SGHTA and FQGNSA. V shed 2 bases and J 6 bases; nucleotides not matched to a gene: 6. This CDR3 has 15 residues. The CDR3 DNA sequence: TGTGCCAGCAGCTTAACACAGGGGGCTAGGGATACGCAGTATTTT. Translation: CASSLTQGARDTQYF.

This rearrangement joins TRBV11-2 to TRBJ2-5; D unresolved. The J call is in doubt because the DNA end fits TRBJ2-7 better. From germline, CDR1 is SGHAT and CDR2 FQNNGV. The CDR3 sequence is 13 residues long. Here the CDR3 DNA reads TGTGCCAGCAGCCTTTGGTTAGCCTACGAGCAGTACTTC. Residues: CASSLWLAYEQYF.

This clonotype was seen a handful of times. The chain joins TRBV29-1 to TRBJ1-2; no reliable D call. CDR3 length: 13 residues. The V gene's germline CDR1 is SQVTM and CDR2 ANQGSEA. Between the trimmed V and J ends, which lost 1 base and 2 bases, there was a span of 8 bases. The CDR3 region is CSVEVHKNYGYTF. The CDR3 DNA is TGCAGCGTTGAAGTTCACAAGAACTATGGCTACACCTTC.

This clonotype was observed a few times. The rearrangement joins TRBV7-9 to TRBJ2-7, with TRBD1 as a possible D gene (5 bases). The V gene lost 4 bases and the J gene lost 2 bases, with 15 bases spanning the gap. This CDR3 has 15 amino acids. Germline lookup yields CDR1 SEHNR and CDR2 FQNEAQ (reference sequence). The CDR3 region is CASSSGQGPTYEQYF. The CDR3 coding sequence is TGTGCCAGCAGCTCCGGACAAGGGCCTACCTACGAGCAGTACTTC.

CDR3 sequence (DNA): TGTGCCAGCAGTTATGGACAGACAGGCGAGCAGTACTTC. Translation gives CASSYGQTGEQYF. The chain is built from TRBV6-6 and TRBJ2-5, with D perhaps matching TRBD1 (6 bases). The J call is doubtful: the DNA matches TRBJ2-7 better. Germline values: CDR1 MNHNY, CDR2 SVGAGI (reference sequence). The CDR3 consists of 13 residues.

The chain employs TRBV7-8 and TRBJ1-3; unclear D gene. Trimming stripped 0 bases from V and 8 bases from J, with 11 bases between. Germline CDR1 is SGHVS and CDR2 is FQNEAQ. This CDR3 has 14 amino acids. The CDR3 nucleotides read TGTGCCAGCAGCTTAGCGGTGCCCGGGGACACCATATATTTT. It codes for CASSLAVPGDTIYF. Based on the CDR3 plus reference TRBV7-8 and TRBJ1-3, the full variable domain is GAGVSQSPRYKVAKRGQDVALRCDPISGHVSLFWYQQALGQGPEFLTYFQNEAQLDKSGLPSDRFFAERPEGSVSTLKIQRTQQEDSAVYLCASSLAVPGDTIYFGEGSWLTVV.

This clonotype appeared many times. V and J are TRBV20-1 and TRBJ2-5, with 9 nucleotides matching TRBD1. Germline-derived CDR1 and CDR2 are DFQATT and SNEGSKA (reference sequence). This CDR3 has 13 amino acids. With V trimmed by 3 bases and J by 5 bases, 4 bases remained unmatched. CDR3 protein: CSARNRGRETQYF. The CDR3 DNA is TGCAGTGCTAGGAACAGGGGGCGGGAGACCCAGTACTTC.

In the case of this clonotype: At one boundary the junction diverges from the germline segment, which might be a read error. This chain joins TRBV6-5 and TRBJ2-7; a weak D match, TRBD2 (5 bases). The CDR3 extends over 15 amino acids. Germline V gene lookup returns CDR1 MNHEY and CDR2 SVGAGI. The CDR3 region has the DNA TGTGCCAGCTCAGATACCGCGGGCTCAACCTACGAGCGGTACTTC. Residues: CASSDTAGSTYERYF.

The chain couples TRBV28 to TRBJ1-3; D possibly corresponds to TRBD1 (6 bases). Germline assignment: CDR1 MDHEN and CDR2 SYDVKM. There are 14 residues in the CDR3. Trimming shortened V by 6 bases and J by 0 bases, and 9 bases separated the two germline ends. The CDR3 reads CASRTGSSGNTIYF. The CDR3 nucleotides read TGTGCCAGCAGAACAGGGAGCTCTGGAAACACCATATATTTT.

A remark on this clonotype: A read error is possible here, since a much larger clone lies one base away. The chain couples TRBV7-2 to TRBJ2-5, with D perhaps given as TRBD1 or TRBD2 (5 bases each). V was pared by 1 base and J by 5 bases, with 11 bases between. The CDR3 spans 14 residues. CDR1 and CDR2 from the germline V gene are SGHTA and FQGNSA. CDR3 in DNA: TGTGCCAGCAGCTTAGTCGAGGGGCGGGAGACCCAGTACTTC. This translates into CASSLVEGRETQYF.

This sequence joins TRBV9 and TRBJ2-3; D is perhaps TRBD2 (5 bases). Germline CDR1 is SGDLS and CDR2 is YYNGEE. CDR3 size: 17 residues. The V end was cut by 0 bases, the J end by 2 bases, with 16 bases between. CDR3 region: CASSVVRAAGYTDTQYF. CDR3 DNA: TGTGCCAGCAGCGTAGTTCGAGCGGCGGGTTACACAGATACGCAGTATTTT.